A selection of T cell receptor beta chains follows, all from one sample in a study of T cells in Graves' hyperthyroidism and ophthalmopathy. TCRdb re-analysed the multiplex PCR reads in MiXCR, keeping a single row per CDR3 protein. The sample has roughly 500,000 distinct CDR3 sequences; about 46% are singletons. Sequencing used peripheral blood or thyroid tissue (not recorded which). These receptors were collected from an adult woman with Graves' disease, either hyperthyroidism or ophthalmopathy (not recorded which). CDR3s include the opening cysteine and the closing phenylalanine or tryptophan. D genes are given only for firm matches. Clone size is given for some rows only: seen once, a few or many times, or a class if the clone is expanded.

d_gene | abundance | j_gene | len | v_gene | CDR3aa | CDR3nt
. | . | TRBJ2-5 | 11 | TRBV20-1 | CSAREGETQYF | TGCAGTGCTAGAGAGGGGGAGACCCAGTACTTC
. | few | TRBJ1-2 | 13 | TRBV6-2/TRBV6-3 | CASSYSAAPGYTF | TGTGCCAGCAGTTACTCTGCAGCCCCTGGCTACACCTTC
. | once | TRBJ2-7 | 13 | TRBV6-1 | CASSGGLAWEQYF | TGTGCCAGTTCTGGTGGGTTGGCTTGGGAGCAGTACTTC
TRBD1 | . | TRBJ2-7 | 13 | TRBV20-1 | CSAPPGTVYEQCF | TGCAGTGCTCCACCCGGGACAGTGTACGAGCAGTGCTTC
. | . | TRBJ1-1 | 11 | TRBV7-2 | CASTVWGSAFF | TGTGCCAGCACCGTTTGGGGATCCGCTTTCTTT
. | . | TRBJ2-7 | 14 | TRBV10-3 | CASVPGESSYEQYF | TGTGCCAGCGTACCGGGTGAGAGCTCCTACGAGCAGTACTTC
TRBD1 | many | TRBJ1-1 | 15 | TRBV5-1 | CASHLNTGVGTEAFF | TGCGCCAGCCACCTCAATACAGGGGTGGGCACTGAAGCTTTCTTT
. | many | TRBJ2-2 | 11 | TRBV6-1 | CATLRTGELFF | TGTGCCACCCTAAGGACCGGGGAGCTGTTTTTT
TRBD1 | few | TRBJ1-5 | 17 | TRBV7-3 | CASSLKVAGGSNQPQHF | TGTGCCAGCAGCTTAAAGGTAGCAGGGGGTAGCAATCAGCCCCAGCATTTT
. | . | TRBJ1-5 | 14 | TRBV2 | CASSDPGPNQPQHF | TGTGCCAGCAGTGATCCCGGGCCTAATCAGCCCCAGCATTTT
. | . | TRBJ2-5 | 12 | TRBV2 | CASSAMGETQYF | TGTGCCAGCAGTGCTATGGGAGAGACCCAGTACTTC
. | . | TRBJ2-5 | 14 | TRBV20-1 | CSVPADRRQETQYF | TGCAGTGTTCCCGCGGACAGACGCCAAGAGACCCAGTACTTC
. | few | TRBJ2-2 | 14 | TRBV20-1 | CSARRGGGTGELFF | TGCAGTGCTAGAAGAGGAGGGGGCACCGGGGAGCTGTTTTTT
. | . | TRBJ2-7 | 14 | TRBV7-2 | CASSFWAVNYEQYF | TGTGCCAGCAGCTTTTGGGCAGTAAACTACGAGCAGTACTTC
TRBD2 | many | TRBJ2-5 | 17 | TRBV9 | CASSVDGLAGVRKTQYF | TGTGCCAGCAGCGTAGACGGACTAGCGGGAGTTAGGAAGACCCAGTACTTC
. | . | TRBJ1-6 | 12 | TRBV20-1 | CSASRVDSPLHF | TGCAGTGCTAGCAGGGTGGATTCACCCCTCCACTTT
. | many | TRBJ2-7 | 15 | TRBV7-6 | CASSLAQAGSYEQYF | TGTGCCAGCAGCTTAGCGCAGGCAGGGTCGTACGAGCAGTACTTC
TRBD1 | . | TRBJ1-2 | 14 | TRBV7-9 | CASSHRDRGNGYTF | TGTGCCAGCAGCCACCGGGACAGGGGGAATGGCTACACCTTC
. | many | TRBJ2-7 | 11 | TRBV20-1 | CSVPRVYEQYF | TGCAGTGTACCTAGGGTCTACGAGCAGTACTTC
TRBD2 | many | TRBJ2-7 | 15 | TRBV5-1 | CASSKEGTSVYEQYF | TGCGCCAGCAGCAAGGAAGGGACTAGCGTTTACGAGCAGTACTTC
. | . | TRBJ1-3 | 13 | TRBV19 | CASSLPGLNTIYF | TGTGCCAGCAGCTTACCGGGCCTCAACACCATATATTTT
. | many | TRBJ1-1 | 11 | TRBV3-1 | CASSGRIEAFF | TGTGCCAGCAGCGGCCGGATTGAAGCTTTCTTT
. | . | TRBJ1-2 | 14 | TRBV11-1 | CASIRSGAPYGYTF | TGTGCCAGCATCAGGTCCGGGGCGCCCTATGGCTACACCTTC
TRBD1 | . | TRBJ1-5 | 16 | TRBV4-1 | CASSQEGRGPNQPQHF | TGCGCCAGCAGCCAAGAGGGCAGGGGGCCTAATCAGCCCCAGCATTTT
TRBD1 | . | TRBJ1-5 | 15 | TRBV9 | CASSAETGGGQPQHF | TGTGCCAGCAGCGCAGAGACAGGGGGCGGACAGCCCCAGCATTTT
TRBD1 | . | TRBJ1-2 | 15 | TRBV28 | CASSLLGTGDDGYTF | TGTGCCAGCAGTCTCCTCGGGACAGGGGACGATGGCTACACCTTC
. | . | TRBJ2-5 | 12 | TRBV29-1 | CSVDKEGETQYF | TGCAGCGTTGACAAGGAGGGGGAGACCCAGTACTTC
TRBD1 | . | TRBJ1-5 | 15 | TRBV2 | CASSEFGQEGQPQHF | TGTGCCAGCAGTGAATTTGGACAGGAGGGCCAGCCCCAGCATTTT
. | . | TRBJ2-1 | 11 | TRBV7-9 | CASSSLNEQFF | TGTGCCAGCAGCTCCCTAAATGAGCAGTTCTTC
. | . | TRBJ1-1 | 14 | TRBV2 | CASSEQGLATEAFF | TGTGCCAGCAGTGAACAGGGGCTTGCCACTGAAGCTTTCTTT
. | many | TRBJ2-2 | 16 | TRBV19 | CASRVPWAEDTGELFF | TGTGCCAGTAGAGTGCCTTGGGCAGAAGACACCGGGGAGCTGTTTTTT
TRBD1 | once | TRBJ2-1 | 15 | TRBV20-1 | CSAPYVRTGDNEQFF | TGCAGTGCTCCTTACGTCCGAACAGGGGACAATGAGCAGTTCTTC
. | many | TRBJ1-4 | 15 | TRBV9 | CASSVGQGLNEKLFF | TGTGCCAGCAGCGTTGGGCAGGGCCTTAATGAAAAACTGTTTTTT
. | many | TRBJ1-6 | 17 | TRBV6-6 | CASSPGGLLQQNSPLHF | TGTGCCAGCAGTCCCGGGGGTCTGCTACAACAAAATTCACCCCTCCACTTT
. | . | TRBJ1-5 | 14 | TRBV10-3 | CAISDLGGRQPQHF | TGTGCCATCAGTGACCTCGGGGGGCGTCAGCCCCAGCATTTT
. | many | TRBJ1-1 | 16 | TRBV5-1 | CASSLVSSHLGTEAFF | TGCGCCAGCAGCTTGGTGTCATCCCATCTAGGGACCGAAGCTTTCTTT
. | many | TRBJ1-3 | 14 | TRBV2 | CASSQTSYGNTIYF | TGTGCCAGCAGCCAAACCTCCTACGGAAACACCATATATTTT
. | . | TRBJ2-1 | 16 | TRBV5-1 | CASSLVGGVAYNEQFF | TGCGCCAGCAGCTTGGTAGGCGGAGTGGCCTACAATGAGCAGTTCTTC
. | . | TRBJ1-3 | 14 | TRBV9 | CASSVDGSGNTIYF | TGTGCCAGCAGCGTAGACGGTTCTGGAAACACCATATATTTT
TRBD1 | many | TRBJ1-1 | 17 | TRBV7-2 | CASSPRPGTGQNTEAFF | TGTGCCAGCAGCCCACGTCCCGGGACAGGACAGAACACTGAAGCTTTCTTT
. | . | TRBJ2-6 | 10 | TRBV2 | CASSEDTEAF | TGTGCCAGCAGTGAAGACACTGAAGCTTTC
. | . | TRBJ2-7 | 17 | TRBV7-9 | CASSLGRQIFLTYEQYF | TGTGCCAGCAGCCTCGGGCGGCAGATCTTTCTGACCTACGAGCAGTACTTC
TRBD1 | . | TRBJ1-2 | 11 | TRBV7-2 | CARRQGSSYTF | TGTGCCAGGCGACAGGGGTCGAGCTACACCTTC
. | few | TRBJ1-1 | 16 | TRBV19 | CASSMWGRGNDTEAFF | TGTGCCAGTAGTATGTGGGGAAGGGGGAACGACACTGAAGCTTTCTTT
. | . | TRBJ2-6 | 12 | TRBV7-7 | CASSAQLNTEAF | TGTGCTAGCAGCGCCCAATTGAACACTGAAGCTTTC
. | . | TRBJ2-5 | 14 | TRBV20-1 | CSARNGGRRETQYF | TGCAGTGCCCGAAATGGAGGGCGGAGAGAGACCCAGTACTTC
. | many | TRBJ1-2 | 12 | TRBV5-4 | CASSPQTGGYTF | TGTGCCAGCAGCCCCCAGACCGGGGGCTACACCTTC
TRBD1 | few | TRBJ1-5 | 17 | TRBV19 | CATRTGTGGPSNQPQHF | TGTGCCACCCGAACCGGGACAGGCGGCCCCAGCAATCAGCCCCAGCATTTT
. | . | TRBJ2-7 | 11 | TRBV5-1 | CASRSLGEQYF | TGCGCCAGCAGGAGCTTGGGAGAGCAGTACTTC
TRBD2 | many | TRBJ2-7 | 11 | TRBV2 | CASSALAGEYF | TGTGCCAGCAGTGCACTAGCGGGAGAGTACTTC
. | few | TRBJ2-2 | 14 | TRBV5-1 | CASVGVANTGELFF | TGCGCCAGCGTAGGGGTTGCGAACACCGGGGAGCTGTTTTTT
. | . | TRBJ1-4 | 13 | TRBV20-1 | CSALGGGREKLFF | TGCAGTGCTCTCGGGGGCGGTAGGGAAAAACTGTTTTTT
. | . | TRBJ2-5 | 14 | TRBV10-3 | CAISLIDRQETQYF | TGTGCCATCAGCCTCATAGACAGGCAAGAGACCCAGTACTTC